The clone carrying this T cell receptor (beta chain) was recorded a few times. The antigen is not known. This may stem from a read error, because a much larger clone lies one nucleotide away. The source of the sample is a study of spatial heterogeneity in lung cancer. Whole-study context: Raw reads contained each unique TCR and UMI combination more than ten times on average. Findings and limits, study-wide: Nonsynonymous mutation counts, ubiquitous and regional, were tracked by the respective counts of ubiquitous and regional expanded TCRs. In tumors, expanded intratumoral alpha and beta TCR counts tracked mutation counts.

Each CDR3 protein gets one entry after TCRdb re-called the 5' RACE reads with MiXCR. The sample consists of 15,000 to 20,000 distinct CDR3 sequences, roughly 6.5% of them appearing once. Time point noted: sample taken at primary tumor resection. Unsorted whole RNA from tumor, nontumor lung or frozen PBMC underwent sequencing. The CDR3 sequence is 14 residues long. CDR1 is SGHKS, CDR2 YYEKEE, per germline (reference sequence). The V call is TRBV5-5, the J call TRBJ2-7; D remains ambiguous. The sequence was obtained from a female donor with early-stage non-small cell lung cancer. The sequences come from lung tumor tissue, collected at surgery. The CDR3 loop reads CVSSLVAVSYEQYF. CDR3 sequence (DNA): TGTGTCAGCAGCTTGGTTGCGGTATCCTACGAGCAGTACTTC.